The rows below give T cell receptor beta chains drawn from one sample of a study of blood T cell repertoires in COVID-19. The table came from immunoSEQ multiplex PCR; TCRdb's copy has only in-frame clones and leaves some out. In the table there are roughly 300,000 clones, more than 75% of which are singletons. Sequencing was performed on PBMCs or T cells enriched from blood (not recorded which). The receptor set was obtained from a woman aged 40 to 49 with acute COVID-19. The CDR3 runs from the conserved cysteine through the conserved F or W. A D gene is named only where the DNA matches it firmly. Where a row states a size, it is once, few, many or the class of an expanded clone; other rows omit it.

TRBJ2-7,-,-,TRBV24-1,TGTGCCACCGCCGGGAGCTCCTACGAGCAGTACTTC,CATAGSSYEQYF
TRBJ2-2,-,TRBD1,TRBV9,TGTGCCAGCAGCGTAGCGGGACAGGGGAGTTCCGGGGAGCTGTTTTTT,CASSVAGQGSSGELFF
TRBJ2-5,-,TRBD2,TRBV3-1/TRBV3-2,TGTGCCAGCAGCCGAGCGGGGGGGCGACAAGAGACCCAGTACTTC,CASSRAGGRQETQYF
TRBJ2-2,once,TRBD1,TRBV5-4,TGTGCCAGCAGAAGGTTGGGACAGGGGAACACCGGGGAGCTGTTTTTT,CASRRLGQGNTGELFF
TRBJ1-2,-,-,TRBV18,TGTGCCAGCTCCCTCGACACGGTCTATGGCTACACCTTC,CASSLDTVYGYTF
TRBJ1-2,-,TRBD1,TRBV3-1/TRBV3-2,TGTGCCAGCAGCCAAGGGATACAGGGGGCCTATGGCTACACCTTC,CASSQGIQGAYGYTF
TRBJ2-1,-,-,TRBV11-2,TGTGCCAGCAGCTTTTCGGGTGTTGAGCAGTTCTTC,CASSFSGVEQFF
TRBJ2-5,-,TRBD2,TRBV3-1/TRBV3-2,TGTGCCAGCAGCACTCGACTAGCGGAAGAGACCCAGTACTTC,CASSTRLAEETQYF
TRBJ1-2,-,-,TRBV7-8,TGTGCCAGCAGCTTATACTTGGACTATGGCTACACCTTC,CASSLYLDYGYTF
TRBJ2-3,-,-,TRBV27,TGTGCCAGCAGTCCCCGGGGAAGCTTCACAGATACGCAGTATTTT,CASSPRGSFTDTQYF
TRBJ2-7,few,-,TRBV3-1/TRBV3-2,TGTGCCAGCAGCCAAATGGCCCAGGGTGCCGAGCAGTACTTC,CASSQMAQGAEQYF
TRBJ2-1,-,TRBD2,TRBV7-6,TGTGCCAGCAGCTTACGACGACTAGCGGGAGTGAGTGGTGAGCAGTTCTTC,CASSLRRLAGVSGEQFF
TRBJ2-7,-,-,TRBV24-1,TGTGCCACCAGTGATAAAGACAGGCCAACCTACGAGCAGTACTTC,CATSDKDRPTYEQYF
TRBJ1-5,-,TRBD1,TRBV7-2,TGTGCCAGCAGCAGTGACAGGGCTCGGCCCCAGCATTTT,CASSSDRARPQHF
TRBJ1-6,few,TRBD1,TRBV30,TGTGCCTGGAGTGGGGGACAGACTTCACCCCTCCACTTT,CAWSGGQTSPLHF
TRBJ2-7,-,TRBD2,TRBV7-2,TGTGCCAGCAGCTTACCGAGGGGGACTAGCAGCTACGAGCAGTACTTC,CASSLPRGTSSYEQYF
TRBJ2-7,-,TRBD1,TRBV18,TGTGCCAGCTCACCGGGACAGGGGCTTCTCGAGCAGTACTTC,CASSPGQGLLEQYF
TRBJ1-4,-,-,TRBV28,TGTGCCAGCAGTCAACGGTCTAATGAAAAACTGTTTTTT,CASSQRSNEKLFF
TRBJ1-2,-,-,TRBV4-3,TGCGCCAGCAGCCCACAAGCAGGGACTAACTATGGCTACACCTTC,CASSPQAGTNYGYTF
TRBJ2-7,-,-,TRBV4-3,TGCGCCAGCAGCCAAGAAATCGGCGGCTCCTACGAGCAGTACTTC,CASSQEIGGSYEQYF
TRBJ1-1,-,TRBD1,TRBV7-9,TGTGCCAGCAGCAGGGGACAGGGGAGCATGAACACTGAAGCTTTCTTT,CASSRGQGSMNTEAFF
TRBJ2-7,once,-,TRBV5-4,TGTGCCAGCAGGTACCACGGGTCCTACGAGCAGTACTTC,CASRYHGSYEQYF
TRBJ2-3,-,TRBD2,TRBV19,TGTGCCAGTAGTATAACAGCGGGGGGCAGCACAGATACGCAGTATTTT,CASSITAGGSTDTQYF